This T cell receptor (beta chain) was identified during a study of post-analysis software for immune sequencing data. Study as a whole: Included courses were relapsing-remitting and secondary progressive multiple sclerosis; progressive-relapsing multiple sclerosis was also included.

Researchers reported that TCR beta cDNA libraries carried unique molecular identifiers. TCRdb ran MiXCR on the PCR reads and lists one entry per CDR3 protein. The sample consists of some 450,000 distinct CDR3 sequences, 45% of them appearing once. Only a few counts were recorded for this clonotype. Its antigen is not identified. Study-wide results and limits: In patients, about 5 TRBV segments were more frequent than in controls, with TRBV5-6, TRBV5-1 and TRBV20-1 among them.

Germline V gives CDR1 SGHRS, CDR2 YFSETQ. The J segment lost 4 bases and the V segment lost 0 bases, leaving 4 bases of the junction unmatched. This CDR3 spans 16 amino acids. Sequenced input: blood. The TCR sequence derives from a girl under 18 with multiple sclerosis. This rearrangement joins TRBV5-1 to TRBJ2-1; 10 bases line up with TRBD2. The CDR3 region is CASSLAPAGGYNEQFF. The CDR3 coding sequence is TGCGCCAGCAGCTTGGCCCCAGCGGGAGGGTACAATGAGCAGTTCTTC. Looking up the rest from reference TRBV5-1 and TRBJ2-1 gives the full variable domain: KAGVTQTPRYLIKTRGQQVTLSCSPISGHRSVSWYQQTPGQGLQFLFEYFSETQRNKGNFPGRFSGRQFSNSRSEMNVSTLELGDSALYLCASSLAPAGGYNEQFFGPGTRLTVL.